The T cell receptor (beta chain) described here comes from a study of cytomegalovirus exposure and HLA in healthy donors. The PCR ran on 60 Vbeta and 13 Jbeta primers. Profiling relied on immunoSEQ multiplex PCR, and the TCRdb table lists in-frame clones only, not all of them. The sample yields around 120,000 clones, about 16% seen once. The CDR3 runs 14 residues. CDR1 and CDR2 from the germline V gene are SGHRS and YFSETQ. Trimming shortened V by 6 bases and J by 5 bases, and 17 bases separated the two germline ends. A few counts support this clone. The sequenced sample was PBMCs. This chain links TRBV5-1 with TRBJ1-1; perhaps TRBD1 as D (5 bases). The TCR sequence derives from a woman aged 18-35 years in good health and CMV-seronegative. In DNA, the CDR3 is TGCGCCAGCACCTCCCCTGGGGGGAGGACTGAAGCTTTCTTT. This gives the protein CASTSPGGRTEAFF. The whole variable domain, remainder taken from reference TRBV5-1 and TRBJ1-1, is KAGVTQTPRYLIKTRGQQVTLSCSPISGHRSVSWYQQTPGQGLQFLFEYFSETQRNKGNFPGRFSGRQFSNSRSEMNVSTLELGDSALYLCASTSPGGRTEAFFGQGTRLTVV.